The 9 T cell receptor beta chains below were found in one sample sequenced in a study of cytomegalovirus exposure and HLA in healthy donors. It was with 60 Vbeta and 13 Jbeta primers that the PCR ran. Libraries were prepared by immunoSEQ multiplex PCR; TCRdb keeps only in-frame clonotypes and omits some of them. The listing records approximately 140,000 clones. Specimen: PBMCs. The receptors originated from a woman aged 18 to 35 in good health and CMV-seronegative.

This sequence joins TRBV5-1 and TRBJ2-5, with D unresolved. Gene TRBJ2-7 matches the end of the DNA better, so the J call may be wrong. Germline V gene lookup returns CDR1 SGHRS and CDR2 YFSETQ. The CDR3 consists of 14 residues. For the CDR3, the DNA is TGCGCCAGCAGCTTGTATACCGCTTCCTACGAGCAGTACTTC. It is translated as CASSLYTASYEQYF.

The rearrangement links TRBV5-1 to TRBJ2-1; TRBD2 agrees at 9 bases. J lost 8 bases, V lost 4 bases, and 19 bases had no gene match. Looked up from germline, CDR1 is SGHRS and CDR2 is YFSETQ. This CDR3 contains 18 residues. The CDR3 DNA sequence: TGCGCCAGCAGCCCGATACGCAGCGGGGCGGGAGGGTTCTATGAGCAGTTCTTC. It specifies CASSPIRSGAGGFYEQFF.

CDR3 sequence reads: CASRQTGDGYTF. The DNA for the CDR3 is TGTGCCAGCAGGCAGACAGGGGATGGCTACACCTTC. The chain couples TRBV6-5 to TRBJ1-2; 8 nucleotides agree with TRBD1. The CDR3 covers 12 residues. With 6 bases clipped from V and 6 bases from J, the junction kept 3 bases outside the gene matches. Germline loops: CDR1 MNHEY, CDR2 SVGAGI.

V is TRBV18 and J is TRBJ2-5; TRBD1 matches at 7 bases. V lost 2 bases and J lost 5; bases outside the gene matches: 8. CDR3 length equals 15 residues. The germline V gene has CDR1 KGHSH and CDR2 LQKENI. CDR3 DNA: TGTGCCAGCTCACCAAGGAAGGGGGCGCGGGAGACCCAGTACTTC. It encodes CASSPRKGARETQYF.

This sequence joins TRBV6-5 and TRBJ2-3; 11 bases align to TRBD2. The CDR3 is 16 amino acids. Germline V lookup: CDR1 MNHEY, CDR2 SVGAGI. Trimming took 4 bases from V and 1 from J; bases not matched to a gene: 4. The DNA of the CDR3 is TGTGCCAGCAGTTTACTAGCGGGAGCTGGCACAGATACGCAGTATTTT. Encoded protein: CASSLLAGAGTDTQYF.

The chain couples TRBV2 to TRBJ2-1; 11 bases map to TRBD2. There are 16 residues in the CDR3. CDR1 and CDR2 (germline): SNHLY, FYNNEI. Losses at the gene ends were 6 bases for V and 10 bases for J; bases not matched to a gene: 14. CDR3 sequence (DNA): TGTGCCAGCAGGCCGCTAGCGGGAGGAGGGTTCTGGGAGCAGTTCTTC. Its translation is CASRPLAGGGFWEQFF.

The CDR3 DNA follows: TGTGCCAGCTCAGAATCGGGTACCGGGGAGCTGTTTTTT. The encoded protein is CASSESGTGELFF. The chain has TRBV18 and TRBJ2-2; D gene unclear. The V gene's germline CDR1 is KGHSH and CDR2 LQKENI. The ends were cut back, 5 bases at V and 5 bases at J, with 9 bases in the middle. The CDR3 runs 13 residues.

The V and J genes are TRBV5-1 and TRBJ1-1, with 9 bases aligning to TRBD1. The J segment lost 4 bases and the V segment lost 4 bases, leaving 8 bases of the junction unmatched. Germline lookup yields CDR1 SGHRS and CDR2 YFSETQ. The CDR3 extends over 15 amino acids. The CDR3 nucleotides are TGCGCCAGCAGCCCGGGACAGGGAATGGGCACTGAAGCTTTCTTT. It yields the protein CASSPGQGMGTEAFF.

This chain connects TRBV19 to TRBJ1-5; D possibly corresponds to TRBD1 (5 bases). The CDR3 is 15 residues long. Trimming took off 6 bases at V and 1 base at J, with 13 bases between the two ends. Germline CDR1 and CDR2: LNHDA and SQIVND (reference sequence). DNA of the CDR3: TGTGCCAGTAGCCCTGGACAACAAAGCAATCAGCCCCAGCATTTT. Translating gives CASSPGQQSNQPQHF. The whole variable domain, remainder taken from reference TRBV19 and TRBJ1-5, is DGGITQSPKYLFRKEGQNVTLSCEQNLNHDAMYWYRQDPGQGLRLIYYSQIVNDFQKGDIAEGYSVSREKKESFPLTVTSAQKNPTAFYLCASSPGQQSNQPQHFGDGTRLSIL.